Listed below are T cell receptor beta chains from one sample, sequenced in a study of T cell changes during pregnancy in multiple sclerosis. TCRdb's table, derived via immunoSEQ multiplex PCR, lists solely in-frame clones and lacks some. The sample records 75,000 to 100,000 clones, 92% being singletons. Sequences were derived from peripheral blood, sampled after pregnancy. Receptors were obtained from a female donor in good health, enrolled as a control in a pregnancy study. The CDR3 runs from the conserved cysteine through the conserved F or W. The D gene is left open where the match is weak. A clone size is listed for some rows: how often the clone was seen (once, few, many), or a class if it is expanded.

>TRBJ2-7|TRBD2|-|TRBV2
TGTGCCAGCAGTGACCCCGGGGGACTAGCGGGAACCACCTACGAGCAGTACTTC
CASSDPGGLAGTTYEQYF
>TRBJ1-1|-|-|TRBV2
TGTGCCAGCAGCGTAGGACAGCTGAACACTGAAGCTTTCTTT
CASSVGQLNTEAFF
>TRBJ2-7|TRBD2|-|TRBV7-6
TGTGCCAGCAGCCCCCTAGCGGGACGGAACGAGCAGTACTTC
CASSPLAGRNEQYF
>TRBJ1-5|TRBD1|-|TRBV12-5
TGTGCTAGTGGTCCCAAGGACAGGGAAGGCAATCAGCCCCAGCATTTT
CASGPKDREGNQPQHF
>TRBJ2-1|-|-|TRBV11-2
TGTGCCAGCAGCCCCCTAGCTGGTTTGCACAATGAGCAGTTCTTC
CASSPLAGLHNEQFF
>TRBJ2-7|TRBD1|-|TRBV11-2
TGTGCCAGCAGCTTAGAATTGGGACAGGTCTACGAGCAGTACTTC
CASSLELGQVYEQYF
>TRBJ2-7|-|-|TRBV4-1
TGCGCCAGCAGCCTTACGGGGTCCTACGAGCAGTACTTC
CASSLTGSYEQYF
>TRBJ2-7|-|-|TRBV25-1
TGTGCCAGCAGTGAATCGGGTAGCGGCTTGGGCGAGCAGTACTTC
CASSESGSGLGEQYF
>TRBJ1-4|-|-|TRBV30
TGTGCCTGCCCAGATGCAACTAATGAAAAACTGTTTTTT
CACPDATNEKLFF
>TRBJ2-2|TRBD1|-|TRBV7-3
TGTGCCAGCAGCGCCGGGACAGGGAACACCGGGGAGCTGTTTTTT
CASSAGTGNTGELFF
>TRBJ2-5|-|-|TRBV13
TGTGCCAGCAGCTTAGGCCGGCTAGATTCTGGGACCCAGTACTTC
CASSLGRLDSGTQYF
>TRBJ2-3|TRBD2|once|TRBV2
TGTGCCAGCGGCGGGAGTGCAGATACGCAGTATTTT
CASGGSADTQYF
>TRBJ2-5|TRBD1|-|TRBV11-3
TGTGCCAGCAGCTTAGGGACAGGGGACCAAGAGACCCAGTACTTC
CASSLGTGDQETQYF
>TRBJ2-3|-|-|TRBV5-4
TGTGCCAGCAGCTCCCACACAGATACGCAGTATTTT
CASSSHTDTQYF
>TRBJ2-5|TRBD1|-|TRBV19
TGTGCCAGTAGTTCCCGGGACAGGGTTACCGAGACCCAGTACTTC
CASSSRDRVTETQYF
>TRBJ2-5|-|-|TRBV7-2
TGTGCCAGCAGCCCTCACGGGGGACCGGGGCAGACCCAGTACTTC
CASSPHGGPGQTQYF
>TRBJ1-3|TRBD1|-|TRBV5-1
TGCGCCAGCAGTTGGGACAGTGGGAACACCATATATTTT
CASSWDSGNTIYF
>TRBJ2-7|TRBD1|-|TRBV28
TGTGCCACCCAGGACAGGGTCCTCTACGAGCAGTACTTC
CATQDRVLYEQYF
>TRBJ2-7|-|-|TRBV4-1
TGCGCCAGCAGCCCTTCGTGGAGGGGGGGTACCGAGCAGTACTTC
CASSPSWRGGTEQYF
>TRBJ1-6|-|-|TRBV30
TGTGCCTGCCCCCAACTTGGTCGCTCCTATAATTCACCCCTCCACTTT
CACPQLGRSYNSPLHF
>TRBJ1-5|TRBD1|-|TRBV19
TGTGCCAGTACGGTGGACAGGGGCTATACTCAGCCCCAGCATTTT
CASTVDRGYTQPQHF
>TRBJ2-5|-|-|TRBV28
TGTGCCAGCCGTCATGGGACAATCGGAGAGACCCAGTACTTC
CASRHGTIGETQYF
>TRBJ2-2|TRBD2|-|TRBV5-1
TGCGCCAGCAGCTATCGACCGGGACTAGCGCAGAACACCGGGGAGCTGTTTTTT
CASSYRPGLAQNTGELFF
>TRBJ2-7|TRBD1|-|TRBV28
TGTGCCAGCCGGGGGACAGGGGGCTCCTACGAGCAGTACTTC
CASRGTGGSYEQYF
>TRBJ2-7|-|-|TRBV12-5
TGTGCTAGTGGTTTGGATACAGGCGTGGAGCAGTACTTC
CASGLDTGVEQYF
>TRBJ1-1|-|-|TRBV13
TGTGCCAGCAGTGGGGGCGGGAACACTGAAGCTTTCTTT
CASSGGGNTEAFF
>TRBJ2-7|-|-|TRBV27
TGTGCCAGTGCCTCACAGGGCAGGTCCTACGAGCAGTACTTC
CASASQGRSYEQYF
>TRBJ2-1|-|-|TRBV7-3
TGTGCCAGCAGCTTCGCGTCGGGTGAGCAGTTCTTC
CASSFASGEQFF
>TRBJ2-1|TRBD2|-|TRBV5-6
TGTGCCAGCAGCTTGGGGATCTTAGCGGGAGGTTACAATGAGCAGTTCTTC
CASSLGILAGGYNEQFF
>TRBJ1-2|TRBD1|-|TRBV7-4
TGTGCCAGCAGCTTAGGGGGGGACAGAGCTGGCTACACCTTC
CASSLGGDRAGYTF
>TRBJ1-2|-|once|TRBV10-3
TGTGCCATCAGTGAGTCGGCAGTGGGCAGATCTTATGGCTACACCTTC
CAISESAVGRSYGYTF
>TRBJ1-1|TRBD1|-|TRBV29-1
TGCAGCGTTGAAGGACAGGGGAAAGCTTTCTTT
CSVEGQGKAFF
>TRBJ1-5|-|-|TRBV6-5
TGTGCCAGCGGGGGCGGCAATCAGCCCCAGCATTTT
CASGGGNQPQHF
>TRBJ1-1|TRBD1|few|TRBV6-6
TGTGCCAGCAGTTACTCGAGAGGGGGCGAGGCTTTCTTT
CASSYSRGGEAFF
>TRBJ2-5|-|-|TRBV25-1
TGTGCCAGCAGTGAAGCCAGGTGGGAGACCCAGTACTTC
CASSEARWETQYF
>TRBJ1-1|-|-|TRBV5-4
TGTGCCAGCAGCTTGGGACAGTTGAATGCTGAAGCTTTCTTT
CASSLGQLNAEAFF
>TRBJ2-7|TRBD1|-|TRBV7-9
TGTGCCAGCAGCACAGGGGACGACTACGAGCAGTACTTC
CASSTGDDYEQYF
>TRBJ2-2|-|-|TRBV29-1
TGCAGCGTTGCGGGTCCCGTGAACACCGGGGAGCTGTTTTTT
CSVAGPVNTGELFF
>TRBJ2-7|TRBD1|once|TRBV7-6
TGTGCCAGCAGCGCGGGACAGGGCCGCCACTACGAGCAGTACTTC
CASSAGQGRHYEQYF
>TRBJ2-2|-|-|TRBV29-1
TGCAGCGTCCCCAGGAGCGGAACCAACACCGGGGAGCTGTTTTTT
CSVPRSGTNTGELFF
>TRBJ2-1|TRBD1|-|TRBV18
TGTGCCAGCTCGGGACAGGGAAGCGATGAGCAGTTCTTC
CASSGQGSDEQFF
>TRBJ1-5|-|once|TRBV6-1
TGTGCCAGCAGAAAAGGAGGGCAGGGTGGGGAGCCCCAGCATTTT
CASRKGGQGGEPQHF
>TRBJ2-7|TRBD1|-|TRBV4-1
TGCGCCAGCAGCCAAGTACAGGGGGGTGCTTACGAGCAGTACTTC
CASSQVQGGAYEQYF
>TRBJ2-7|-|-|TRBV19
TGTGCCAGTAGTACCATCGGTGTGGGCACCTCCTACGAGCAGTACTTC
CASSTIGVGTSYEQYF
>TRBJ2-7|TRBD2|-|TRBV27
TGTGCCAGCAGCGCCGGGACTAACACCTACGAGCAGTACTTC
CASSAGTNTYEQYF
>TRBJ2-5|-|-|TRBV2
TGTGCCAGCAACCCGGGAGTTTCTCAAGAGACCCAGTACTTC
CASNPGVSQETQYF
>TRBJ2-2|TRBD1|-|TRBV5-1
TGCGCCAGTAGGGACAGAACCCTAACCGGGGAGCTGTTTTTT
CASRDRTLTGELFF
>TRBJ2-7|-|-|TRBV25-1
TGTGCCAGCAGCCCGCCCGAAGGAGGGACCTCCTACGAGCAGTACTTC
CASSPPEGGTSYEQYF
>TRBJ1-5|TRBD1|once|TRBV4-1
TGCGCCAGCAGCCAGGGGACAGGAACCTATCAGCCCCAGCATTTT
CASSQGTGTYQPQHF
>TRBJ1-1|-|-|TRBV7-2
TGTGCCAGCAGCTTATCTCAGATCCGATTCACTGAAGCTTTCTTT
CASSLSQIRFTEAFF
>TRBJ2-7|TRBD1|-|TRBV27
TGTGCCAGCCGTGCCGGACAGGGTTTCTCCTACGAGCAGTACTTC
CASRAGQGFSYEQYF
>TRBJ1-1|-|-|TRBV28
TGTGCCAGCAGTTTAAGCCCCAAGGCTAACAGGGAAGCTTTCTTT
CASSLSPKANREAFF
>TRBJ2-7|TRBD1|-|TRBV6-5
TGTGCCAGCAGTTACGGGGGACAGGGGGCCTACGAGCAGTACTTC
CASSYGGQGAYEQYF
>TRBJ2-2|TRBD2|-|TRBV7-8
TGTGCCAGCAGCACGGGACTAGCGGGAGTGGCCACCGGGGAGCTGTTTTTT
CASSTGLAGVATGELFF
>TRBJ2-7|TRBD2|-|TRBV18
TGTGCCAGCTCACCGATAGCGGGACTTTACGAGCAGTACTTC
CASSPIAGLYEQYF
>TRBJ2-2|TRBD2|once|TRBV18
TGTGCCAGCTCACCGCTAGCGGGAAAGACCGGGGAGCTGTTTTTT
CASSPLAGKTGELFF
>TRBJ2-7|TRBD1|-|TRBV28
TGTGCCAGCAGTCTAGACAGGGGGGTGTTCTACGAGCAGTACTTC
CASSLDRGVFYEQYF
>TRBJ1-1|-|once|TRBV10-3
TGTGCCACCACGGGGGGGGGCACTGAAGCTTTCTTT
CATTGGGTEAFF
>TRBJ2-1|-|few|TRBV7-8
TGTGCCAGCAGCTTAAGCGTCTACAATGAGCAGTTCTTC
CASSLSVYNEQFF